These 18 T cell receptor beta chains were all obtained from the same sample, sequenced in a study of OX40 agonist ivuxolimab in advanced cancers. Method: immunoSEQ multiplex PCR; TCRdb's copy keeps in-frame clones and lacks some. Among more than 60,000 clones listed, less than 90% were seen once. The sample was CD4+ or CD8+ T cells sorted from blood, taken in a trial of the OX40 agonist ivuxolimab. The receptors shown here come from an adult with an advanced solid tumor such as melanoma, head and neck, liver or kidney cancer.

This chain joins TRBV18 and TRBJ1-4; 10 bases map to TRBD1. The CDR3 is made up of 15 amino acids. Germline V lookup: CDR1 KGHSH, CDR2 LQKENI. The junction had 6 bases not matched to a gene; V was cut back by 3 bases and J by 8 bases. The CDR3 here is CASSPSGTGVEKLFF. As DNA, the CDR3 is TGTGCCAGCTCACCCTCCGGGACAGGGGTGGAAAAACTGTTTTTT.

CDR3 nucleotide sequence: TGTGCCAGCAGCCAGGGACAGGCGAACACCGGGGAGCTGTTTTTT. Amino acid sequence: CASSQGQANTGELFF. The rearrangement links TRBV7-3 to TRBJ2-2; 8 bases map to TRBD1. The germline V gene encodes CDR1 SGHTA and CDR2 FQGTGA. CDR3 length: 15 amino acids. J was trimmed by 0 bases and V by 5 bases; bases with no gene match: 2.

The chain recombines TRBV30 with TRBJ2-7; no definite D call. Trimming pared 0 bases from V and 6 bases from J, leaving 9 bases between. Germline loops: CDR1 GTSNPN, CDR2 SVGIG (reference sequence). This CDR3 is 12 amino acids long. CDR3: CAWSVSRSEQYF. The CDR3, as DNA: TGTGCCTGGAGTGTAAGCCGGAGCGAGCAGTACTTC.

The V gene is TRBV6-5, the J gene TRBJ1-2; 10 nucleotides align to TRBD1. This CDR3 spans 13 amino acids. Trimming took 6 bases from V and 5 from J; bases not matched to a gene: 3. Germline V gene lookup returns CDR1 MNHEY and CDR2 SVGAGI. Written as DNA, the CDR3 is TGTGCCAGCAGCCGGACAGGGGGGTATGGCTACACCTTC. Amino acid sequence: CASSRTGGYGYTF.

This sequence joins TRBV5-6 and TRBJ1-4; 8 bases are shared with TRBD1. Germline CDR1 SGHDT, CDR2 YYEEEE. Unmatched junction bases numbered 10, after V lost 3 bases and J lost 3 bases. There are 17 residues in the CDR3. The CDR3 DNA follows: TGTGCCAGCAGCTCATCCGGGACAGGTATTCCTAATGAAAAACTGTTTTTT. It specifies CASSSSGTGIPNEKLFF.

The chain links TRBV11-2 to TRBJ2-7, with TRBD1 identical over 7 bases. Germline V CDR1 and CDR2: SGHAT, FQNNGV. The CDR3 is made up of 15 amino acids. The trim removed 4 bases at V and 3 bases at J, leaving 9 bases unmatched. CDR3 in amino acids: CASSSSRTGDYEQYF. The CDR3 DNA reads TGTGCCAGCAGCTCCTCTCGAACAGGGGACTACGAGCAGTACTTC.

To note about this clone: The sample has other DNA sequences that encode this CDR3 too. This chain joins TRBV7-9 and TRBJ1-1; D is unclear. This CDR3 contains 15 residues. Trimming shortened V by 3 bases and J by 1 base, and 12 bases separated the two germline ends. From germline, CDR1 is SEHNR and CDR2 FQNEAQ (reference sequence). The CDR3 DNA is TGTGCCAGCAGCTTGGTTAATGTAGGGAACACTGAAGCTTTCTTT. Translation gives CASSLVNVGNTEAFF.

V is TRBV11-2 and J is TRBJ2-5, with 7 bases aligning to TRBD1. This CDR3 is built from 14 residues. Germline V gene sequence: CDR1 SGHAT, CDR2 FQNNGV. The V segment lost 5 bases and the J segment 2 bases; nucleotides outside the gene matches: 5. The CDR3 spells CASSQGQTQETQYF. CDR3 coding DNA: TGTGCCAGCAGCCAGGGACAGACTCAAGAGACCCAGTACTTC.

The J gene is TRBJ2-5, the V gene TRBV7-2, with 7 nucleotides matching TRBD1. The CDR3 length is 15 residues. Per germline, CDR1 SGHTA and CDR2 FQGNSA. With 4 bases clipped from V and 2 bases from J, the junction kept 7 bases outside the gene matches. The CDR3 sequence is CASSSYRGLQETQYF. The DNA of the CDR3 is TGTGCCAGCAGCTCCTACAGGGGCTTACAAGAGACCCAGTACTTC. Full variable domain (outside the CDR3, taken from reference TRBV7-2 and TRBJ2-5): GAGVSQSPSNKVTEKGKDVELRCDPISGHTALYWYRQSLGQGLEFLIYFQGNSAPDKSGLPSDRFSAERTGGSVSTLTIQRTQQEDSAVYLCASSSYRGLQETQYFGPGTRLLVL.

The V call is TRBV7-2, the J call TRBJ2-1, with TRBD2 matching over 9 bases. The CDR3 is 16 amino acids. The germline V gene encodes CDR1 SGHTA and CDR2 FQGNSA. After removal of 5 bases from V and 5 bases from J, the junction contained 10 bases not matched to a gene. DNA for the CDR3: TGTGCCAGCAGCCTAGGTGGCGGGGGGGCCCACAATGAGCAGTTCTTC. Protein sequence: CASSLGGGGAHNEQFF.

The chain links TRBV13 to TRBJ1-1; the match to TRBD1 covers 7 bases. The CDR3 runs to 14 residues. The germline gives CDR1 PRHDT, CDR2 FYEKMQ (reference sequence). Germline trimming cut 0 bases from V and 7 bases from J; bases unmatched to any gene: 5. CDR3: CASSLGRGPGEAFF. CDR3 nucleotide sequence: TGTGCCAGCAGCTTAGGTAGGGGGCCCGGTGAAGCTTTCTTT.

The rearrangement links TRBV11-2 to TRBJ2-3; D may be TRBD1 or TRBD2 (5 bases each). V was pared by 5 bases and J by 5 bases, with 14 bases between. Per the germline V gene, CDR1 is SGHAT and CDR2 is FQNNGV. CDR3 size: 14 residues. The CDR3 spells CASSPGQAVDTQYF. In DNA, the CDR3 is TGTGCCAGCAGCCCCGGACAAGCGGTAGATACGCAGTATTTT.

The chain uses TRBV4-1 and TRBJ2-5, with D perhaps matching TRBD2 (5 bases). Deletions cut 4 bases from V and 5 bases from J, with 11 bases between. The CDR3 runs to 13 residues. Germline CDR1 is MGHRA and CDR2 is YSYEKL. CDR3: CASSRTYGETQYF. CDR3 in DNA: TGCGCCAGCAGCCGGACTTATGGGGAGACCCAGTACTTC.

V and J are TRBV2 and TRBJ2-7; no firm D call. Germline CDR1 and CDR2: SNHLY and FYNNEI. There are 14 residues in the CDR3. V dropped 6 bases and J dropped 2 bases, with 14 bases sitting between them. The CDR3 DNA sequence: TGTGCCAGCAGGAACCCCGGACCGACCTACGAGCAGTACTTC. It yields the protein CASRNPGPTYEQYF.

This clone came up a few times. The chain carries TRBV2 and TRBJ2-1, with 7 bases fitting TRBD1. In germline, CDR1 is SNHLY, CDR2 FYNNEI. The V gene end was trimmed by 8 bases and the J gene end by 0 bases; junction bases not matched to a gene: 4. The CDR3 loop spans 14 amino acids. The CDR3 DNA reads TGTGCCAGCTCGGACAGGAGCTCCTACAATGAGCAGTTCTTC. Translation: CASSDRSSYNEQFF.

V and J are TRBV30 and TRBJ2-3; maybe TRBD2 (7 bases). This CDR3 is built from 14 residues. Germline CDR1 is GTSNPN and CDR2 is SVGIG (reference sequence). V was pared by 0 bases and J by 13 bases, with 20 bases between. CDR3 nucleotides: TGTGCCTGGAGTGTACGGGGGGCCCAGTCGGTTAAGTATTTT. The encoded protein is CAWSVRGAQSVKYF.

The CDR3 protein is CSGTGYEQFF. CDR3 sequence (DNA): TGCAGCGGAACAGGGTATGAGCAGTTCTTC. The chain uses TRBV29-1 and TRBJ2-1; perhaps TRBD1 as D (6 bases). This CDR3 spans 10 amino acids. In germline, CDR1 is SQVTM, CDR2 ANQGSEA. Deletions cut 7 bases from V and 8 bases from J, with 9 bases between.

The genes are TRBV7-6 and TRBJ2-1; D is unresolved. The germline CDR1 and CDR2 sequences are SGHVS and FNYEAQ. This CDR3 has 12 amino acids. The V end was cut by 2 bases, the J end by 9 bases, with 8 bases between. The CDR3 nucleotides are TGTGCCAGCAGCTTATACGAGAGTGAGCAGTTCTTC. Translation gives CASSLYESEQFF.